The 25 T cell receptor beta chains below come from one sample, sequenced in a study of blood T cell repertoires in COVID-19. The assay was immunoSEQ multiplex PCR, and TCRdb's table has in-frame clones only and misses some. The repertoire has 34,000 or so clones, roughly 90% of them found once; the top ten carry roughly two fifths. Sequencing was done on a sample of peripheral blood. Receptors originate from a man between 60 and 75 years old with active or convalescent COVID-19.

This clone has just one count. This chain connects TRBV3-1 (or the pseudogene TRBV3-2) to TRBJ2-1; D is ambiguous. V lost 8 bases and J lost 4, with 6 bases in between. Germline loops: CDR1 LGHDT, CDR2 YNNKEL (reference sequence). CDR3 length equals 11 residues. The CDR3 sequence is CASGRYNEQFF. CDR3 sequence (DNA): TGTGCCAGCGGGCGATACAATGAGCAGTTCTTC.

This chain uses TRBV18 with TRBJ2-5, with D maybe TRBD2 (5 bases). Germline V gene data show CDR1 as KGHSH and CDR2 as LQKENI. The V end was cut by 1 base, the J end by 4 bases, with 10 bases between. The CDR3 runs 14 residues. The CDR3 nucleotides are TGTGCCAGCTCACCACTCGGCCGGGGAGAGACCCAGTACTTC. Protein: CASSPLGRGETQYF.

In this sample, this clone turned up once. CDR3 sequence (DNA): TGCGCCAGCAGTGACCAGGGCAGGGGTACAGATACGCAGTATTTT. It codes for CASSDQGRGTDTQYF. The chain has TRBV10-1 and TRBJ2-3, with D perhaps matching TRBD1 (6 bases). Germline CDR1 WNHNN, CDR2 SYGVQD (reference sequence). V was cut by 3 bases and J by 3 bases, with 13 bases left in between. This CDR3 has 15 amino acids.

DNA of the CDR3: TGTGCCAGCAGCAAAGTGCTAGGAGGGTTGGGACTAGCGTGCTCCTACAATGAGCAGTTCTTC. This codes for CASSKVLGGLGLACSYNEQFF. The rearrangement uses TRBV21-1 and TRBJ2-1; the table calls TRBD2, which could not be checked here. TRBV21-1 is tagged as a pseudogene. The CDR3 is 21 residues long.

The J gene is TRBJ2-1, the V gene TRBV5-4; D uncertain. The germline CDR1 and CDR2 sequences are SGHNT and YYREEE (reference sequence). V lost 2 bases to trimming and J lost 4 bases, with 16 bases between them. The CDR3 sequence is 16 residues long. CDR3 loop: CASSLAPGGSYNEQFF. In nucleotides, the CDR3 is TGTGCCAGCAGCTTAGCGCCTGGCGGTTCTTACAATGAGCAGTTCTTC.

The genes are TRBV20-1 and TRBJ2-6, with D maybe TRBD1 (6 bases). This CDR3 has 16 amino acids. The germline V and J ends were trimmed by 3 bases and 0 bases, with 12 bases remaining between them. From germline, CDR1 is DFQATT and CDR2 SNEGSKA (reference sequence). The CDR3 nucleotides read TGCAGTGCTAGTGGGGGCCCCCGCTCTGGGGCCAACGTCCTGACTTTC. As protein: CSASGGPRSGANVLTF.

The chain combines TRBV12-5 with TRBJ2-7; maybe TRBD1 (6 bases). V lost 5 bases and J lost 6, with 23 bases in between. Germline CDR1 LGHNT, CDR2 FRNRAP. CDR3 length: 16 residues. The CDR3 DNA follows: TGTGCTAGTGGTCTCAGAGCCGGGACAAAAGGTGGCGAGCAGTACTTC. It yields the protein CASGLRAGTKGGEQYF. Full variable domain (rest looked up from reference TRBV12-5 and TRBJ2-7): DARVTQTPRHKVTEMGQEVTMRCQPILGHNTVFWYRQTMMQGLELLAYFRNRAPLDDSGMPKDRFSAEMPDATLATLKIQPSEPRDSAVYFCASGLRAGTKGGEQYFGPGTRLTVT.

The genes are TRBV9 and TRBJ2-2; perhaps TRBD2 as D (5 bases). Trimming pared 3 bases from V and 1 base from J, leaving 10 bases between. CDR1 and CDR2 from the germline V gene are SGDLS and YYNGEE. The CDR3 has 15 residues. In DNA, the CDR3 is TGTGCCAGCAGCGGCTTGGCGGGGAACACCGGGGAGCTGTTTTTT. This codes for CASSGLAGNTGELFF.

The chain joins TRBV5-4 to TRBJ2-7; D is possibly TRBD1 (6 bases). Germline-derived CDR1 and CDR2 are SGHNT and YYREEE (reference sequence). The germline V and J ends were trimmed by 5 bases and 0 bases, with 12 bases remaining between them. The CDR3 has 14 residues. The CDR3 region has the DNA TGTGCCAGCAGTTCCGGACAGAGCTCCTACGAGCAGTACTTC. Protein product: CASSSGQSSYEQYF. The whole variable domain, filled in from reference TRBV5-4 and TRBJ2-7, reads ETGVTQSPTHLIKTRGQQVTLRCSSQSGHNTVSWYQQALGQGPQFIFQYYREEENGRGNFPPRFSGLQFPNYSSELNVNALELDDSALYLCASSSGQSSYEQYFGPGTRLTVT.

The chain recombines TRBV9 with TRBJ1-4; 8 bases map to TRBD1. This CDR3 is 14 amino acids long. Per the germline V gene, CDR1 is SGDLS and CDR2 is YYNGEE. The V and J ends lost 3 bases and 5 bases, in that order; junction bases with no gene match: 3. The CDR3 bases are TGTGCCAGCAGCGCGGACAGGGCGAATGAAAAACTGTTTTTT. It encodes CASSADRANEKLFF.

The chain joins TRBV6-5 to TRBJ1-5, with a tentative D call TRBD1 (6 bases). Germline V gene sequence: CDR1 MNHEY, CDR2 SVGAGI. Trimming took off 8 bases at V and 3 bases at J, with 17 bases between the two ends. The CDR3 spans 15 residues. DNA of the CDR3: TGTGCCAGCTCGAAGCGGGGGCTTTTCAATCAGCCCCAGCATTTT. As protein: CASSKRGLFNQPQHF.

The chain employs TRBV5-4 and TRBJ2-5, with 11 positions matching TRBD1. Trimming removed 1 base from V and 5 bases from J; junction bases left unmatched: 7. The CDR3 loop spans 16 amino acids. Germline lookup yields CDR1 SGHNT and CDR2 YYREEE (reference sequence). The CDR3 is CASSLRGTGGVETQYF. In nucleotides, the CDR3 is TGTGCCAGCAGCTTGCGCGGGACAGGGGGTGTCGAGACCCAGTACTTC.

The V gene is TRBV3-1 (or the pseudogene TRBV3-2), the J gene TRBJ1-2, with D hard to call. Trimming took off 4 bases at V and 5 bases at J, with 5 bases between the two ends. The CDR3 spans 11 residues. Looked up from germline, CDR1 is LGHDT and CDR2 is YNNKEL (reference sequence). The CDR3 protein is CASSLGYGYTF. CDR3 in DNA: TGTGCCAGCAGCCTCGGGTATGGCTACACCTTC.

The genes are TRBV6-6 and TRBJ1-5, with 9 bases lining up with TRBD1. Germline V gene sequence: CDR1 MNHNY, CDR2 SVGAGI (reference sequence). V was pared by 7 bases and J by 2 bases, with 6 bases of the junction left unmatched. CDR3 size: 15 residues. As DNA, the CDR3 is TGTGCCAGCACTCCCGGACAGGGGCGCAATCAGCCCCAGCATTTT. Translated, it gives CASTPGQGRNQPQHF.

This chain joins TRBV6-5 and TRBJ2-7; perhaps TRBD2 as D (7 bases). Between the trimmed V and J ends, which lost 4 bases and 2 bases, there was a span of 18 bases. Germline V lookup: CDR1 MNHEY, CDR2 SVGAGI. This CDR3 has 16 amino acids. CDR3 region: CASSSPRGDTTYEQYF. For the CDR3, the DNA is TGTGCCAGCAGTTCCCCCCGGGGGGACACTACCTACGAGCAGTACTTC.

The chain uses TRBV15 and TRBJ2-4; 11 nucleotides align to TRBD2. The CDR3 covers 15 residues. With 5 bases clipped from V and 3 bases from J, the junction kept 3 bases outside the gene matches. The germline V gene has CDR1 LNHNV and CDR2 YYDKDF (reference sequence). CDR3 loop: CATSLAGGLKNIQYF. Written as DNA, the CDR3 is TGTGCCACCAGCTTAGCGGGAGGGCTCAAAAACATTCAGTACTTC.

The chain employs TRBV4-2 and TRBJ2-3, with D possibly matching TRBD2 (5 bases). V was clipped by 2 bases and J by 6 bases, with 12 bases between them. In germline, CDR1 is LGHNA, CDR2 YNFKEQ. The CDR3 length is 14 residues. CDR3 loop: CASSQPGRRDTQYF. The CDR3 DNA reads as TGTGCCAGCAGCCAACCGGGGAGAAGGGATACGCAGTATTTT.

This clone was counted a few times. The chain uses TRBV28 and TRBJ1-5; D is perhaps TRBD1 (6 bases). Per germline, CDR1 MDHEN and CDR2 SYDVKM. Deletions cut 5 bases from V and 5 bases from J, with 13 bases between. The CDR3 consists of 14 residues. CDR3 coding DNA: TGTGCCAGCAGTCGTCCAGGGGCACATCAGCCCCAGCATTTT. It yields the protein CASSRPGAHQPQHF. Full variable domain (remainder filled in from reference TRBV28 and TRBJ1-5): DVKVTQSSRYLVKRTGEKVFLECVQDMDHENMFWYRQDPGLGLRLIYFSYDVKMKEKGDIPEGYSVSREKKERFSLILESASTNQTSMYLCASSRPGAHQPQHFGDGTRLSIL.

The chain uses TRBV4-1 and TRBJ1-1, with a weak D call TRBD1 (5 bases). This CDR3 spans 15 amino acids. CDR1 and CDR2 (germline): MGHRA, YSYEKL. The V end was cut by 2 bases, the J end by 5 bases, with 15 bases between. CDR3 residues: CASSQFRDLSTEAFF. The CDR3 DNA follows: TGCGCCAGCAGCCAATTCCGGGACTTGTCGACTGAAGCTTTCTTT.

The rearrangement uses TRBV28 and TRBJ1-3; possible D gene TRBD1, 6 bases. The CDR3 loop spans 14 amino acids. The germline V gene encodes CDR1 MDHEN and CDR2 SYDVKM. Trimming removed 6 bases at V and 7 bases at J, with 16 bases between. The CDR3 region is CASSLGRGVNTIYF. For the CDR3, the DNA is TGTGCCAGCAGCTTGGGGAGGGGGGTCAACACCATATATTTT.

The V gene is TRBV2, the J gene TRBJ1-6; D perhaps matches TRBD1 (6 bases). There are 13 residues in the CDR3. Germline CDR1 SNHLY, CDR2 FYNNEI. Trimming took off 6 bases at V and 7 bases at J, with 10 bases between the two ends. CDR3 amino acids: CASRRTENSPLHF. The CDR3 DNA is TGTGCCAGCAGGAGGACAGAAAATTCACCCCTCCACTTT.

CDR3 sequence: CASSQRWANTIYF. In nucleotides, the CDR3 is TGCGCCAGCAGCCAAAGGTGGGCCAACACCATATATTTT. The rearrangement uses TRBV4-3 and TRBJ1-3; D not resolved. Per the germline V gene, CDR1 is LGHNA and CDR2 is YSLEER. This CDR3 is 13 amino acids long. The ends were cut back, 2 bases at V and 7 bases at J, with 9 bases in the middle.

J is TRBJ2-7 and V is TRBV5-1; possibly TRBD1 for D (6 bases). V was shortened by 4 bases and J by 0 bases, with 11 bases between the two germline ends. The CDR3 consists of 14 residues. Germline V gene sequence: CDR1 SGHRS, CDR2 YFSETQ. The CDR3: CASSSGQSSYEQYF. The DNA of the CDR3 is TGCGCCAGCAGCAGCGGACAGTCCTCCTACGAGCAGTACTTC.

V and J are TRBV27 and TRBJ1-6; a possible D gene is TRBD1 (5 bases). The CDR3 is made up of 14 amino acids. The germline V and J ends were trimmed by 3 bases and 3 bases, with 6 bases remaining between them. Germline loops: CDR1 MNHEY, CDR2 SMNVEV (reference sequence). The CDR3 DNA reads TGTGCCAGCAGTTTGCAGGGCTATAATTCACCCCTCCACTTT. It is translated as CASSLQGYNSPLHF.

CDR3 residues: CASSVAGGTEAFF. DNA for the CDR3: TGTGCCAGCTCCGTCGCGGGAGGCACTGAAGCTTTCTTT. The chain has TRBV18 and TRBJ1-1; D is ambiguous. This CDR3 is built from 13 residues. V gave up 6 bases and J gave up 4 bases, with 12 bases separating them. The germline V gene encodes CDR1 KGHSH and CDR2 LQKENI.